Shown below are 25 T cell receptor beta chains from a single sample sequenced in a study of T cell responses to AZD1222 COVID-19 vaccine (dated by TCRdb to the early 2020s). The sample's time point label, decoded: about 28 days (+/-7) after the second vaccine dose. Receptor libraries were prepared by the immunoSEQ multiplex PCR assay. TCRdb re-hosts the immuneACCESS table, in-frame sequences only. Its copies lack some clones; in the studies checked, an unresolved V gene accounts for under half of them, and the cause for the rest is not known. This sample holds 65,000 to 100,000 clones; 91% were observed only once. The ten most abundant clones make up roughly 8% of the sample. The sequencing here drew on peripheral blood, taken 28 days after the second AZD1222 dose. The receptors shown here come from an adult who received the AZD1222 COVID-19 vaccine.

This chain uses TRBV9 with TRBJ1-2; D gene uncertain. The germline V gene encodes CDR1 SGDLS and CDR2 YYNGEE. The CDR3 extends over 13 amino acids. V was pared by 3 bases and J by 8 bases, with 14 bases between. CDR3 DNA sequence: TGTGCCAGCAGCGGTGGTGGGGTAGAAGGCTACACCTTC. Translating gives CASSGGGVEGYTF.

The sample holds one count of this clone. The CDR3 nucleotides read TGTGCCAGCAGTTCTTGGGGGACGGGGACTGAAGCTTTCTTT. This translates into CASSSWGTGTEAFF. This chain connects TRBV27 to TRBJ1-1; a possible D gene is TRBD1 (5 bases). CDR1 MNHEY and CDR2 SMNVEV come from the germline V gene (reference sequence). V lost 4 bases and J 5 bases, leaving 14 bases between the germline ends. This CDR3 has 14 amino acids.

The genes are TRBV7-2 and TRBJ2-7; D uncertain. The CDR3 consists of 11 residues. The germline V gene encodes CDR1 SGHTA and CDR2 FQGNSA. Trimming took 5 bases from V and 1 from J, leaving 3 bases between them. The CDR3, as DNA: TGTGCCAGCAGCATTTCCTACGAGCAGTACTTC. Translation: CASSISYEQYF.

The chain employs TRBV12-3 or TRBV12-4 and TRBJ1-1; the D is unclear. The CDR3 contains 12 residues. Trimming shortened V by 5 bases and J by 11 bases, and 15 bases separated the two germline ends. The CDR3 sequence is CASSRTRALAFF. CDR3 nucleotides: TGTGCCAGCAGTCGGACCCGCGCACTGGCTTTCTTT.

J is TRBJ1-3 and V is TRBV6-5, with a weak D call TRBD1 (6 bases). Germline values: CDR1 MNHEY, CDR2 SVGAGI. V was pared by 7 bases and J by 4 bases, with 11 bases between. The CDR3 sequence is 13 residues long. The CDR3 bases are TGTGCCAGCACTACAGGGTCGGGAAACACCATATATTTT. Residues: CASTTGSGNTIYF.

The chain combines TRBV7-6 with TRBJ1-6; the D gene is possibly TRBD1 (5 bases). Germline CDR1 SGHVS, CDR2 FNYEAQ. The CDR3 is 16 amino acids. The V and J ends lost 3 bases and 4 bases respectively, with 13 bases between them. CDR3 nucleotides: TGTGCCAGCAGCTTTCAACGGGACGGATATAATTCACCCCTCCACTTT. Its translation: CASSFQRDGYNSPLHF.

This chain uses TRBV10-1 with TRBJ2-6, with D uncertain. The CDR3 is made up of 13 amino acids. Germline V gene data show CDR1 as WNHNN and CDR2 as SYGVQD (reference sequence). V was shortened by 6 bases and J by 0 bases, with 3 bases between the two germline ends. CDR3 nucleotides: TGCGCCAGCAGCGGCTCTGGGGCCAACGTCCTGACTTTC. Encoded protein: CASSGSGANVLTF.

This clone showed up just once. This rearrangement joins TRBV18 to TRBJ2-5, with 8 bases aligning to TRBD2. CDR1 is KGHSH and CDR2 is LQKENI in the germline V gene. Losses at the gene ends were 2 bases for V and 2 bases for J; bases not matched to a gene: 4. The CDR3 covers 15 residues. The CDR3 sequence is CASSPFASGQETQYF. In DNA, the CDR3 is TGTGCCAGCTCACCATTTGCTAGCGGGCAAGAGACCCAGTACTTC. The full variable domain, rest sourced from reference TRBV18 and TRBJ2-5, is NAGVMQNPRHLVRRRGQEARLRCSPMKGHSHVYWYRQLPEEGLKFMVYLQKENIIDESGMPKERFSAEFPKEGPSILRIQQVVRGDSAAYFCASSPFASGQETQYFGPGTRLLVL.

The J gene is TRBJ2-2, the V gene TRBV24-1; D not certain. CDR3 length: 14 amino acids. CDR1 and CDR2 (germline): KGHDR, SFDVKD. V was clipped by 0 bases and J by 6 bases, with 7 bases between them. The CDR3 reads CATSDLQAAGELFF. CDR3 nucleotides: TGTGCCACCAGTGATTTGCAGGCGGCCGGGGAGCTGTTTTTT.

The rearrangement joins TRBV4-3 to TRBJ2-7; 7 bases agree with TRBD1. Germline trimming cut 3 bases from V and 2 bases from J; bases unmatched to any gene: 10. The germline gives CDR1 LGHNA, CDR2 YSLEER. The CDR3 is made up of 16 amino acids. The CDR3 sequence: CASSQAWDSPTYEQYF. CDR3 nucleotides: TGCGCCAGCAGCCAGGCGTGGGACAGTCCTACCTACGAGCAGTACTTC.

The chain carries TRBV6-6 and TRBJ1-5, with D possibly matching TRBD1 (5 bases). Trimming removed 5 bases at V and 2 bases at J, with 13 bases between. CDR1 is MNHNY and CDR2 is SVGAGI in the germline V gene (reference sequence). The CDR3 totals 15 residues. The CDR3 protein is CASSDTFRGNQPQHF. The CDR3 nucleotides are TGTGCCAGCAGTGACACATTCAGGGGCAATCAGCCCCAGCATTTT.

This rearrangement joins TRBV19 to TRBJ2-6; D not resolved. CDR1 is LNHDA, CDR2 SQIVND, per germline (reference sequence). The ends were cut back, 5 bases at V and 10 bases at J, with 12 bases in the middle. The CDR3 loop spans 13 amino acids. The CDR3 sequence is CASSDTPANVLTF. The DNA of the CDR3 is TGTGCCAGTAGTGACACTCCCGCTAACGTCCTGACTTTC.

This clone was detected only once. The V call is TRBV6-5, the J call TRBJ1-6; D may be TRBD1 (5 bases). V was clipped by 5 bases and J by 7 bases, with 15 bases between them. The CDR3 covers 15 residues. Germline CDR1 is MNHEY and CDR2 is SVGAGI. The CDR3 reads CASSLKTERNSPLHF. In nucleotides, the CDR3 is TGTGCCAGCAGTCTCAAGACAGAGAGGAATTCACCCCTCCACTTT.

The V call is TRBV29-1, the J call TRBJ1-1; D not resolved. V gave up 4 bases and J gave up 0 bases, with 9 bases separating them. There are 13 residues in the CDR3. Germline-derived CDR1 and CDR2 are SQVTM and ANQGSEA. CDR3 bases: TGCAGCGTTGTAGAGTTTATGAACACTGAAGCTTTCTTT. Translating it yields CSVVEFMNTEAFF.

The V gene is TRBV7-3, the J gene TRBJ2-1; TRBD2 is a possible D gene (6 bases). V was shortened by 3 bases and J by 6 bases, with 9 bases between the two germline ends. The CDR3 has 13 residues. Germline-derived CDR1 and CDR2 are SGHTA and FQGTGA. DNA for the CDR3: TGTGCCAGCAGCTTTGCCGGGAGCAATGAGCAGTTCTTC. Its translation is CASSFAGSNEQFF.

In nucleotides, the CDR3 is TGTGCCAGCAGTTCCTCTAGCGGGGGTCACCAAGAGACCCAGTACTTC. Its translation is CASSSSSGGHQETQYF. V usage is TRBV27 and J usage is TRBJ2-5, with 10 bases matching TRBD2. CDR1 MNHEY and CDR2 SMNVEV come from the germline V gene (reference sequence). Trimming cost V 4 bases and J 0 bases; bases outside gene matches: 5. The CDR3 runs to 16 residues.

This chain joins TRBV6-2 or TRBV6-3 and TRBJ1-2; D ambiguous. Germline values: CDR1 MNHEY, CDR2 SVGEGT. This CDR3 comprises 13 residues. Trimming pared 6 bases from V and 1 base from J, leaving 9 bases between. The CDR3 region is CASSHLSNYGYTF. The CDR3 region has the DNA TGTGCCAGCAGCCACCTGAGTAACTATGGCTACACCTTC.

V and J are TRBV27 and TRBJ2-7; D is unclear. Germline CDR1 and CDR2: MNHEY and SMNVEV (reference sequence). This CDR3 contains 13 residues. V shed 6 bases and J shed 0 bases, with 9 bases lying between them. CDR3 nucleotides: TGTGCCAGCAGGTCGGACGACTCCTACGAGCAGTACTTC. Protein product: CASRSDDSYEQYF.

The V gene is TRBV2, the J gene TRBJ1-2, with 8 bases lining up with TRBD1. Per germline, CDR1 SNHLY and CDR2 FYNNEI. The CDR3 loop spans 13 amino acids. J lost 5 bases, V lost 4 bases, and 3 bases had no gene match. CDR3 sequence: CASSVGQVYGYTF. The CDR3 DNA reads as TGTGCCAGCAGTGTGGGACAGGTATATGGCTACACCTTC.

The chain recombines TRBV5-1 with TRBJ2-1; D is unresolved. This CDR3 has 15 amino acids. The ends were cut back, 0 bases at V and 5 bases at J, with 12 bases in the middle. Germline CDR1 SGHRS, CDR2 YFSETQ. The CDR3 sequence is CASSLGGSHDNEQFF. DNA of the CDR3: TGCGCCAGCAGCTTGGGAGGTTCGCACGACAATGAGCAGTTCTTC.

The rearrangement uses TRBV7-2 and TRBJ2-7; D is uncertain. The V gene lost 5 bases and the J gene lost 4 bases, with 12 bases spanning the gap. From germline, CDR1 is SGHTA and CDR2 FQGNSA. The CDR3 sequence is 13 residues long. CDR3 nucleotide sequence: TGTGCCAGCAGCGCTCCACAGCCTTACGAGCAGTACTTC. Translation gives CASSAPQPYEQYF.

The chain couples TRBV5-8 to TRBJ2-2; the D gene is possibly TRBD1 (5 bases). In germline, CDR1 is SGHTS, CDR2 YDEGEE. Deletions cut 2 bases from V and 1 base from J, with 9 bases between. The CDR3 is 15 residues long. CDR3 sequence reads: CASSFWGGNTGELFF. Here the CDR3 DNA reads TGTGCCAGCAGCTTCTGGGGCGGGAACACCGGGGAGCTGTTTTTT.

The sample holds one count of this clone. V and J are TRBV7-9 and TRBJ1-6; D remains unclear. Trimming left V 3 bases short and J 10 bases short, with 7 bases between. This CDR3 has 12 residues. Germline assignment: CDR1 SEHNR and CDR2 FQNEAQ (reference sequence). This CDR3 reads CASSLMGSPLHF. The CDR3 nucleotides are TGTGCCAGCAGCTTGATGGGATCACCCCTCCACTTT. The whole variable domain, remainder taken from reference TRBV7-9 and TRBJ1-6, is DTGVSQNPRHKITKRGQNVTFRCDPISEHNRLYWYRQTLGQGPEFLTYFQNEAQLEKSRLLSDRFSAERPKGSFSTLEIQRTEQGDSAMYLCASSLMGSPLHFGNGTRLTVT.

The chain has TRBV20-1 and TRBJ2-3; D is perhaps TRBD2 (6 bases). Trimming took off 3 bases at V and 3 bases at J, with 22 bases between the two ends. CDR3 length equals 17 residues. CDR1 and CDR2 (germline): DFQATT, SNEGSKA (reference sequence). The CDR3 bases are TGCAGTGCTAGTTCTAGACTAGGGACTGGGATGACAGATACGCAGTATTTT. Its translation: CSASSRLGTGMTDTQYF.

This clone was seen once. The chain couples TRBV5-6 to TRBJ2-3; TRBD1 or TRBD2 may be the D gene (6 bases each). The CDR3 length is 17 residues. The V gene's germline CDR1 is SGHDT and CDR2 YYEEEE. Trimming shortened V by 4 bases and J by 2 bases, and 20 bases separated the two germline ends. The CDR3 nucleotides read TGTGCCAGCAGCCCGGACCGGGGGCAGATGCACACAGATACGCAGTATTTT. Protein sequence: CASSPDRGQMHTDTQYF.